This is a list of T cell receptor beta chains from one sample in a study of cytomegalovirus exposure and HLA in healthy donors. Only in-frame clones appear in the TCRdb table, and some are missing; sequencing was by immunoSEQ multiplex PCR. The sample shows 150,000 to 200,000 clones, approximately 72% of them seen only once. The sample consisted of PBMCs. These receptors came from a female donor in good health and CMV-seronegative. CDR3s include the opening cysteine and the closing phenylalanine or tryptophan. D genes are given only for firm matches. Not all rows give a size; the values are once, few, many and, for expanded clones, a class.

15	TRBV5-1	.	.	TRBJ1-4	TGCGCCAGCAGCTTAGAAACAGGGACGAATGAAAAACTGTTTTTT	CASSLETGTNEKLFF
15	TRBV6-1	once	.	TRBJ1-4	TGTGCCAGCAGTGAAGCGCGGGGGACTAATGAAAAACTGTTTTTT	CASSEARGTNEKLFF
15	TRBV27	few	TRBD1	TRBJ1-2	TGTGCCAGCAGTTTAGGACAGGGACCTTCTTATGGCTACACCTTC	CASSLGQGPSYGYTF
14	TRBV2	.	TRBD2	TRBJ2-2	TGTGCCAGCAGTTCTGAGCGGGGCACCGGGGAGCTGTTTTTT	CASSSERGTGELFF
14	TRBV28	.	TRBD1	TRBJ2-7	TGTGCCAGCAGTTTACTAGGGACAGTCCACGAGCAGTACTTC	CASSLLGTVHEQYF
14	TRBV5-1	few	.	TRBJ2-7	TGCGCCAGCAGCTTGGTCGCGAGCGGATACGAGCAGTACTTC	CASSLVASGYEQYF
15	TRBV4-1	.	TRBD1	TRBJ1-2	TGCGCCAGCAGCCAGCAGCCGGGGACAGTCTATGGCCACACCTTC	CASSQQPGTVYGHTF
15	TRBV5-6	.	TRBD1	TRBJ1-2	TGTGCCAGCAGCCGTCCCGGGACAGGGACCTATGGCTACACCTTC	CASSRPGTGTYGYTF
12	TRBV5-4	.	.	TRBJ2-1	TGTGCCAGCAGCCCCGACGGGACATACGAGTTCTTC	CASSPDGTYEFF
13	TRBV7-2	.	.	TRBJ2-1	TGTGCCAGCAGCAGGGGTTCCGGGAATGAGCAGTTCTTC	CASSRGSGNEQFF
15	TRBV19	.	TRBD1	TRBJ2-7	TGTGCCAGTAGCGTATCCGGGACAGGGAATTCCTGGCAGTACTTC	CASSVSGTGNSWQYF
13	TRBV30	.	.	TRBJ1-5	TGTGCCTGGAGTTTCGGGAACAATCAGCCCCAGCATTTT	CAWSFGNNQPQHF
14	TRBV19	once	TRBD1	TRBJ1-2	TGTGCCAGCCTAATGACAGGGGCGGACTATGGCTACACCTTC	CASLMTGADYGYTF
14	TRBV19	.	.	TRBJ2-5	TGTGCCAGTAGTATTCTGCCAGGCCAAGAGACCCAGTACTTC	CASSILPGQETQYF
14	TRBV25-1	.	TRBD1	TRBJ1-6	TGTGCCAGCAGTGAGACAGGGAATAATTCACCCCTCCACTTT	CASSETGNNSPLHF
15	TRBV19	.	.	TRBJ1-4	TGTGCCAGTACCCCCCAGCAGGCAAATAATGAAAAACTGTTTTTT	CASTPQQANNEKLFF
14	TRBV6-4	.	TRBD2	TRBJ2-1	TGTGCCAGCGCGATAGCGGGGGGGCCCAATGAGCAGTTCTTC	CASAIAGGPNEQFF
16	TRBV5-1	.	TRBD1	TRBJ1-6	TGCGCCAGCAGCGCAGGACAGGGCTCCTATAATTCACCCCTCCACTTT	CASSAGQGSYNSPLHF
15	TRBV5-1	.	TRBD1	TRBJ2-7	TGCGCCAGCAGCATTACCGGGACAGGACTCTACGAGCAGTACTTC	CASSITGTGLYEQYF
15	TRBV15	.	TRBD1	TRBJ2-1	TGTGCCACCAGCAGCAGGGGGTTTTCCTACAATGAGCAGTTCTTC	CATSSRGFSYNEQFF
15	TRBV10-3	.	TRBD2	TRBJ2-5	TGTGCCACCCAGCCGGGACTAGCGGAACAAGAGACCCAGTACTTC	CATQPGLAEQETQYF
14	TRBV19	few	.	TRBJ1-4	TGTGCCAGTAGTATTTCTACAACTAATGAAAAACTGTTTTTT	CASSISTTNEKLFF
16	TRBV11-2	few	TRBD2	TRBJ2-2	TGTGCCAGCAGCTTAACTAGCGGGACGCTGCCCGGGGAGCTGTTTTTT	CASSLTSGTLPGELFF
16	TRBV5-4	.	TRBD1	TRBJ1-6	TGTGCCAGCAGCTCTGGACAGGGTGTGCGGAATTCACCCCTCCACTTT	CASSSGQGVRNSPLHF
15	TRBV6-1	.	TRBD1	TRBJ1-2	TGTGCCAGCAGTGTCTGGACAGGGGGTGGCTATGGCTACACCTTC	CASSVWTGGGYGYTF